Listed here are 2 T cell receptor beta chains from one sample, sequenced in a study of cytomegalovirus exposure and HLA in healthy donors. Amplification used 60 Vbeta primers and 13 Jbeta primers. Sequencing used immunoSEQ multiplex PCR; TCRdb keeps in-frame clones, though not all of them. The sample gives roughly 120,000 clones, approximately 80% of which show up once; approximately 0.9% is in the top ten. The sequencing input was PBMCs. The source of these receptors is a woman aged 30 to 39 in good health and CMV-seronegative.

There are a few counts of this clone. The chain recombines TRBV27 with TRBJ1-4, with D possibly being TRBD1 (6 bases). Germline V lookup: CDR1 MNHEY, CDR2 SMNVEV (reference sequence). CDR3 length: 16 amino acids. Trimming left V 3 bases short and J 8 bases short, with 19 bases between. This chain's CDR3 is CASSFKFGTPLEKLFF. In nucleotides, the CDR3 is TGTGCCAGCAGTTTTAAGTTCGGGACACCCCTGGAAAAACTGTTTTTT.

The rearrangement joins TRBV6-5 to TRBJ2-2; 8 bases line up with TRBD2. The V gene end was trimmed by 3 bases and the J gene end by 4 bases; junction bases not matched to a gene: 7. Germline V gene data show CDR1 as MNHEY and CDR2 as SVGAGI. The CDR3 is 16 residues long. The CDR3 sequence: CASSYSGTRGTGELFF. In nucleotides, the CDR3 is TGTGCCAGCAGTTATAGCGGGACTAGAGGCACCGGGGAGCTGTTTTTT.